This T cell receptor (beta chain) derives from a study of blood T cells in healthy people across ages. General observations from the study: PBMCs went unsorted, and a conclusive naive versus antigen-experienced comparison was therefore prevented. While age rose, TCR beta diversity per million T cells dropped in a roughly linear way.

Using a J-beta primer mix together with a sample-barcoded 5' primer, a second PCR was run for roughly 6 to 12 cycles. Sequencing yielded, for each sample, at least 2.5 million paired-end reads carrying CDR3. Each CDR3 protein gets one entry after TCRdb re-called the 5' RACE reads with MiXCR. Of more than 800,000 distinct CDR3 sequences listed, 45% are singletons. Germline V gene lookup returns CDR1 DFQATT and CDR2 SNEGSKA (reference sequence). Trimming removed 3 bases at V and 4 bases at J, with 15 bases between. This CDR3 contains 14 residues. Remarks on this clonotype: Its antigen is not identified.

This rearrangement joins TRBV20-1 to TRBJ1-2; D not resolved. The TCR was taken from a woman in her fifties or sixties in good health. Sequences were obtained from blood. The CDR3 sequence: CSASTAPSGYGYTF. The CDR3 DNA is TGCAGTGCTAGCACGGCCCCCTCAGGCTATGGCTACACCTTC.